The 6 T cell receptor beta chains given below trace back to one sample, sequenced in a study of blood T cell repertoires in COVID-19. Measured with immunoSEQ multiplex PCR; TCRdb has only the in-frame clones, and not every one. Of about 78,000 clones detected, 90% appear once; the ten largest clones hold about 1%. Sequences were obtained from peripheral blood. These receptors all come from a woman between 50 and 59 years old in a cohort sampled during active COVID-19.

The CDR3 here is CASSHPSGISYEQYF. In nucleotides, the CDR3 is TGTGCCAGCAGCCACCCGAGCGGGATCTCCTACGAGCAGTACTTC. The gene calls are TRBV7-8 and TRBJ2-7, with 7 bases lining up with TRBD2. The CDR3 consists of 15 residues. Germline CDR1 reads SGHVS; CDR2 reads FQNEAQ. After removal of 5 bases from V and 0 bases from J, the junction contained 7 bases not matched to a gene.

V gene TRBV4-2 combines with J gene TRBJ2-3; 8 nucleotides match TRBD2. J lost 1 base, V lost 5 bases, and 8 bases had no gene match. Per the germline V gene, CDR1 is LGHNA and CDR2 is YNFKEQ. This CDR3 spans 16 amino acids. The DNA of the CDR3 is TGTGCCAGCAGCGGGAGCGGGAGAGCCCGCACAGATACGCAGTATTTT. Amino acid sequence: CASSGSGRARTDTQYF.

V usage is TRBV19 and J usage is TRBJ1-1; D call uncertain. Germline V gene sequence: CDR1 LNHDA, CDR2 SQIVND (reference sequence). The CDR3 runs 13 residues. Trimming pared 3 bases from V and 1 base from J, leaving 6 bases between. The CDR3 coding sequence is TGTGCCAGTAGTATCGGGAGGAACACTGAAGCTTTCTTT. It codes for CASSIGRNTEAFF.

This clone came up once. The V and J genes are TRBV7-8 and TRBJ2-7, with 9 positions matching TRBD1. Germline lookup yields CDR1 SGHVS and CDR2 FQNEAQ. This CDR3 has 15 amino acids. The trim removed 5 bases at V and 8 bases at J, leaving 13 bases unmatched. CDR3 sequence (DNA): TGTGCCAGCAGCCCGACAACCGGGACAGGGAAAAAGCAGTACTTC. It encodes CASSPTTGTGKKQYF.

This rearrangement joins TRBV12-3 or TRBV12-4 to TRBJ2-7; D is possibly TRBD2 (6 bases). The CDR3 is 12 residues long. Trimming removed 6 bases from V and 9 bases from J, with 15 bases in between. This chain's CDR3 is CASSPGVKGQYF. The CDR3 DNA is TGTGCCAGCAGCCCGGGGGTTAAAGGGCAGTACTTC.

This chain uses TRBV2 with TRBJ2-5; D remains unclear. Germline V gene sequence: CDR1 SNHLY, CDR2 FYNNEI. Trimming removed 11 bases from V and 2 bases from J, with 9 bases in between. CDR3 length: 11 residues. The CDR3 sequence is CASTFQETQYF. CDR3 in DNA: TGTGCCTCTACTTTTCAAGAGACCCAGTACTTC.